A single sample is the source of the 21 T cell receptor beta chains below, sequenced in a study of identical twins. MiXCR, applied by TCRdb to the 5' RACE reads, yields one record per CDR3 protein. The sample includes hundreds of thousands of distinct CDR3 sequences, 20% to 25% of them seen just once. Another study also made use of these data, one on T cells expressing NK-cell markers.

Sequencing used CD4+ T cells sorted from blood. The receptors were sampled from a young woman in good health.

This clonotype was seen only a few times. The gene calls are TRBV6-5 and TRBJ2-3; TRBD2 might be the D (5 bases). Trimming left V 8 bases short and J 8 bases short, with 14 bases between. The V gene's germline CDR1 is MNHEY and CDR2 SVGAGI. The CDR3 runs to 12 residues. Written as DNA, the CDR3 is TGTGCCAGCTGGAGCCATGGGAGTACGCAGTATTTT. Translating it yields CASWSHGSTQYF.

This chain connects TRBV15 to TRBJ1-5; D is perhaps TRBD1 (5 bases). Germline values: CDR1 LNHNV, CDR2 YYDKDF (reference sequence). V was trimmed by 8 bases and J by 6 bases, leaving 14 bases between them. The CDR3 runs 13 residues. The CDR3 DNA reads TGTGCCACCGGACACCTCGGCGGTCAGCCCCAGCATTTT. Protein sequence: CATGHLGGQPQHF.

This clonotype was picked up a small number of times. The rearrangement uses TRBV6-1 and TRBJ1-1, with D perhaps matching TRBD1 (5 bases). Germline assignment: CDR1 MNHNS and CDR2 SASEGT. The CDR3 is 12 residues long. Trimming left V 9 bases short and J 3 bases short, with 11 bases between. The CDR3 DNA follows: TGTGCCAGTAGGGACCGCTACACTGAAGCTTTCTTT. Residues: CASRDRYTEAFF.

The chain links TRBV12-3 or TRBV12-4 to TRBJ1-4; TRBD1 agrees at 8 bases. J gave up 9 bases and V 7 bases, and 10 bases lay outside the gene matches. The CDR3 is 14 amino acids. CDR3 DNA sequence: TGTGCCAGCACGTCGGGGCAGGGGGCGAAAAAACTGTTTTTT. Amino acids: CASTSGQGAKKLFF.

V and J are TRBV14 and TRBJ2-2, with no clear D. Germline values: CDR1 SGHDN, CDR2 FVKESK. The V and J ends lost 0 bases and 6 bases respectively, with 5 bases between them. This CDR3 region has 13 residues. The CDR3 sequence is CASSQEGSGELFF. The CDR3 region has the DNA TGTGCCAGCAGCCAAGAGGGATCCGGGGAGCTGTTTTTT.

This clonotype was counted only a few times. The rearrangement joins TRBV6-1 to TRBJ2-1; 13 nucleotides line up with TRBD2. V lost 5 bases to trimming and J lost 10 bases; unmatched junction nucleotides: 14. This CDR3 contains 17 residues. Germline CDR1 is MNHNS and CDR2 is SASEGT. For the CDR3, the DNA is TGTGCCAGCAGTAGACATGGACTAGCGGGAGAGGGTGGGGAGCAGTTCTTC. It encodes CASSRHGLAGEGGEQFF.

The V call is TRBV5-1, the J call TRBJ1-1, with TRBD1 identical over 7 bases. V lost 4 bases and J lost 7; bases outside the gene matches: 10. This CDR3 contains 14 residues. CDR1 and CDR2 from the germline V gene are SGHRS and YFSETQ. Here the CDR3 reads CASSLWTGQGEAFF. The DNA for the CDR3 is TGCGCCAGCAGCCTATGGACAGGCCAAGGTGAAGCTTTCTTT. Filled out from reference TRBV5-1 and TRBJ1-1, the complete variable domain reads KAGVTQTPRYLIKTRGQQVTLSCSPISGHRSVSWYQQTPGQGLQFLFEYFSETQRNKGNFPGRFSGRQFSNSRSEMNVSTLELGDSALYLCASSLWTGQGEAFFGQGTRLTVV.

This clonotype appeared a few times. The chain couples TRBV6-5 to TRBJ2-7; no definite D call. This CDR3 contains 15 residues. Germline loops: CDR1 MNHEY, CDR2 SVGAGI. V lost 0 bases, J lost 0 bases, and 9 bases lay in between. CDR3 nucleotide sequence: TGTGCCAGCAGTTACTCGGGCGGACGCTCCTACGAGCAGTACTTC. Translating it yields CASSYSGGRSYEQYF.

This clonotype has a handful of counts. The CDR3 sequence is CASSEAGFRSSYEQYF. The CDR3 coding sequence is TGTGCCAGCAGTGAAGCTGGGTTCAGGAGCTCCTACGAGCAGTACTTC. The chain carries TRBV2 and TRBJ2-7; no definite D call. Trimming cost V 0 bases and J 0 bases, with 12 bases left between them. This CDR3 spans 16 amino acids. Germline values: CDR1 SNHLY, CDR2 FYNNEI.

The V and J genes are TRBV27 and TRBJ2-1; 7 bases are shared with TRBD2. Trimming removed 7 bases from V and 3 bases from J; junction bases left unmatched: 9. The germline gives CDR1 MNHEY, CDR2 SMNVEV (reference sequence). This CDR3 is 15 amino acids long. The CDR3 loop reads CASKIPGLLYNEQFF. The CDR3 nucleotides read TGTGCCAGCAAGATACCGGGACTACTCTACAATGAGCAGTTCTTC.

The chain links TRBV20-1 to TRBJ1-2, with D hard to call. Germline V CDR1 and CDR2: DFQATT, SNEGSKA (reference sequence). V was trimmed by 6 bases and J by 0 bases, leaving 8 bases between them. This CDR3 is 12 amino acids long. The CDR3 is CSATPANYGYTF. As DNA, the CDR3 is TGCAGTGCCACACCTGCTAACTATGGCTACACCTTC.

The V call is TRBV5-1, the J call TRBJ1-6; no firm D call. This CDR3 comprises 14 residues. CDR1 is SGHRS, CDR2 YFSETQ, per germline. Trimming shortened V by 4 bases and J by 4 bases, and 9 bases separated the two germline ends. The DNA of the CDR3 is TGCGCCAGCAGCGAGACACTTTATAATTCACCCCTCCACTTT. Translation gives CASSETLYNSPLHF.

This clonotype was observed a handful of times. The genes are TRBV20-1 and TRBJ2-3; D gene unclear. V was shortened by 2 bases and J by 0 bases, with 12 bases between the two germline ends. The CDR3 is 15 residues long. CDR1 and CDR2 from the germline V gene are DFQATT and SNEGSKA (reference sequence). CDR3 coding DNA: TGCAGTGCTAGACGGAATGTCGAGAGCACAGATACGCAGTATTTT. Its protein is CSARRNVESTDTQYF.

This clonotype was recorded a few times. This chain links TRBV2 with TRBJ2-6; D may be TRBD2 (5 bases). Germline lookup yields CDR1 SNHLY and CDR2 FYNNEI. The CDR3 is 19 amino acids. V was clipped by 4 bases and J by 0 bases, with 19 bases between them. The CDR3 sequence: CASSVLGWVVSSGANVLTF. The CDR3 nucleotides are TGTGCCAGCAGTGTACTAGGGTGGGTTGTAAGCTCTGGGGCCAACGTCCTGACTTTC.

The gene calls are TRBV5-1 and TRBJ2-7; no definite D call. The CDR3 is 15 amino acids. V lost 0 bases to trimming and J lost 2 bases, with 12 bases between them. Germline assignment: CDR1 SGHRS and CDR2 YFSETQ. The chain's CDR3 is CASSLDPGRAYEQYF. DNA for the CDR3: TGCGCCAGCAGCTTGGACCCCGGCAGAGCCTACGAGCAGTACTTC. Full variable domain (remainder filled in from reference TRBV5-1 and TRBJ2-7): KAGVTQTPRYLIKTRGQQVTLSCSPISGHRSVSWYQQTPGQGLQFLFEYFSETQRNKGNFPGRFSGRQFSNSRSEMNVSTLELGDSALYLCASSLDPGRAYEQYFGPGTRLTVT.

This chain connects TRBV7-2 to TRBJ2-7, with 9 bases identical to TRBD2. This CDR3 is built from 14 residues. J was trimmed by 3 bases and V by 7 bases; bases with no gene match: 7. CDR1 is SGHTA and CDR2 is FQGNSA in the germline V gene. CDR3 region: CASTRTSAVYEQYF. Here the CDR3 DNA reads TGTGCCAGCACCCGGACTAGCGCCGTCTACGAGCAGTACTTC.

Only a few counts were recorded for this clonotype. This chain links TRBV5-1 with TRBJ2-1, with 11 bases matching TRBD2. Germline V gene data show CDR1 as SGHRS and CDR2 as YFSETQ. Trimming took 3 bases from V and 4 from J; bases not matched to a gene: 3. This CDR3 is 15 amino acids long. As DNA, the CDR3 is TGCGCCAGCAGCTCACTAGCGGGGGATTACAATGAGCAGTTCTTC. Translated: CASSSLAGDYNEQFF.

This chain joins TRBV2 and TRBJ2-3; D not certain. Looked up from germline, CDR1 is SNHLY and CDR2 is FYNNEI. Trimming removed 2 bases from V and 9 bases from J, with 15 bases in between. The CDR3 runs to 14 residues. CDR3 region: CASSERSPPVTQYF. CDR3 coding DNA: TGTGCCAGCAGTGAAAGGTCCCCCCCGGTCACGCAGTATTTT.

V gene TRBV20-1 combines with J gene TRBJ1-1, with D perhaps matching TRBD1 (5 bases). The CDR3 runs 12 residues. Trimming shortened V by 0 bases and J by 7 bases, and 9 bases separated the two germline ends. Germline V gene lookup returns CDR1 DFQATT and CDR2 SNEGSKA (reference sequence). The CDR3 DNA sequence: TGCAGTGCTAGAGATAGGGGAAGTGAAGCTTTCTTT. The encoded protein is CSARDRGSEAFF.

This clonotype has just a few counts. This rearrangement joins TRBV20-1 to TRBJ2-2; 10 bases are a match to TRBD2. This CDR3 has 14 residues. Looked up from germline, CDR1 is DFQATT and CDR2 is SNEGSKA (reference sequence). V was pared by 3 bases and J by 5 bases, with 3 bases of the junction left unmatched. CDR3 loop: CSASLSGRTGELFF. The CDR3 DNA reads as TGCAGTGCTAGCCTTAGCGGGAGGACCGGGGAGCTGTTTTTT.

The V and J genes are TRBV12-3 or TRBV12-4 and TRBJ1-4, with D hard to call. The CDR3 totals 14 residues. The V end was cut by 1 base, the J end by 6 bases, with 9 bases between. The DNA for the CDR3 is TGTGCCAGCAGTTTAGAGAGCAGGCATGAAAAACTGTTTTTT. It codes for CASSLESRHEKLFF.